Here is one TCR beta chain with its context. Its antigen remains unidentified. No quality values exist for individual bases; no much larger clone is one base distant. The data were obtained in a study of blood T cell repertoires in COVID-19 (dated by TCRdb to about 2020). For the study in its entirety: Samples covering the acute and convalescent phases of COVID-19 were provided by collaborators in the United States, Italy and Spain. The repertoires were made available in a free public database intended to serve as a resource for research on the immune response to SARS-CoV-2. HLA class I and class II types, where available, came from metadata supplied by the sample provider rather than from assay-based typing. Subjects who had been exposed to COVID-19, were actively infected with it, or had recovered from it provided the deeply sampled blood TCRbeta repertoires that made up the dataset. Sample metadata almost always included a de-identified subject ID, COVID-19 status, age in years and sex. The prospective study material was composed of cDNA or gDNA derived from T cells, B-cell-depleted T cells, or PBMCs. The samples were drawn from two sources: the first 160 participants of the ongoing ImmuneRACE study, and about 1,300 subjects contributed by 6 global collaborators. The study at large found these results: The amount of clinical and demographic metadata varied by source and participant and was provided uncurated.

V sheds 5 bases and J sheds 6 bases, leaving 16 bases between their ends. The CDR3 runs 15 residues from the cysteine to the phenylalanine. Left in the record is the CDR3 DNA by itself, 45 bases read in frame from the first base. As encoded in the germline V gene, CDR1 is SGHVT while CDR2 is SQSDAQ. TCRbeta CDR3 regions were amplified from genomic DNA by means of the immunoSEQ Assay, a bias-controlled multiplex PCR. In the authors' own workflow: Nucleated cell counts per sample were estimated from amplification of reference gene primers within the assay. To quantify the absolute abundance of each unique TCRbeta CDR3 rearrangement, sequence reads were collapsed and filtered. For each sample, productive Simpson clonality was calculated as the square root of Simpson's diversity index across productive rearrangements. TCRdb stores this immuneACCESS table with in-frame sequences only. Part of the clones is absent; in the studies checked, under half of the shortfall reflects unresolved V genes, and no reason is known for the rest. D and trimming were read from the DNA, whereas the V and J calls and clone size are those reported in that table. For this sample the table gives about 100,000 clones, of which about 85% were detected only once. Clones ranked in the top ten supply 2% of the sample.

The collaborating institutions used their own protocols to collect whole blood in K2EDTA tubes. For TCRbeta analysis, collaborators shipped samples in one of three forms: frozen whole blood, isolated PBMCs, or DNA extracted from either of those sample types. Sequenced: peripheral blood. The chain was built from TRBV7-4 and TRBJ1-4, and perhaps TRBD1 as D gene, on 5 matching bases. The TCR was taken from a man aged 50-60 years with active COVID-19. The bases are TGTGCCAGCAGCCCGACAGTTATTACCCATGAAAAACTGTTTTTT. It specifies CASSPTVITHEKLFF. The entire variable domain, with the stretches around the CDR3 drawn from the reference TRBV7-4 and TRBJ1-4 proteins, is GAGVSQSPRYKVAKRGRDVALRCDSISGHVTLYWYRQTLGQGSEVLTYSQSDAQRDKSGRPSGRFSAERPERSVSTLKIQRTEQGDSAVYLCASSPTVITHEKLFFGSGTQLSVL.